This T cell receptor (beta chain) is drawn from a study of cytomegalovirus exposure and HLA in healthy donors. Overall study findings and caveats: Rarity held for most TCR sequences, but there were some public TCRs that occurred in many donors. Previous analysis showed most TCR beta V segments were productive about 87% or about 30% of the time.

To note about this clone: Antigen unknown.

This PCR relied on a set of 60 Vbeta primers and 13 Jbeta primers. Some clones are missing from TCRdb's copy, which holds only in-frame ones; the method was immunoSEQ multiplex PCR. This sample has approximately 73,000 clones; 60% to 85% occur once, and the top ten carry under 15%. V was trimmed by 6 bases and J by 8 bases, leaving 19 bases between them. This CDR3 has 14 amino acids. Each donor's status was that of a healthy bone marrow donor. Sequencing was carried out using PBMCs. This chain uses TRBV23-1 with TRBJ1-2; D is perhaps TRBD1 (6 bases). TRBV23-1 is flagged as an ORF with uncertain function. The TCR originated in a man between 65 and 85 years old in good health and CMV-seronegative. The CDR3 here is CASSLWTVGRGYTF. The CDR3 DNA sequence: TGCGCCAGCAGCCTGTGGACAGTGGGTAGAGGCTACACCTTC.